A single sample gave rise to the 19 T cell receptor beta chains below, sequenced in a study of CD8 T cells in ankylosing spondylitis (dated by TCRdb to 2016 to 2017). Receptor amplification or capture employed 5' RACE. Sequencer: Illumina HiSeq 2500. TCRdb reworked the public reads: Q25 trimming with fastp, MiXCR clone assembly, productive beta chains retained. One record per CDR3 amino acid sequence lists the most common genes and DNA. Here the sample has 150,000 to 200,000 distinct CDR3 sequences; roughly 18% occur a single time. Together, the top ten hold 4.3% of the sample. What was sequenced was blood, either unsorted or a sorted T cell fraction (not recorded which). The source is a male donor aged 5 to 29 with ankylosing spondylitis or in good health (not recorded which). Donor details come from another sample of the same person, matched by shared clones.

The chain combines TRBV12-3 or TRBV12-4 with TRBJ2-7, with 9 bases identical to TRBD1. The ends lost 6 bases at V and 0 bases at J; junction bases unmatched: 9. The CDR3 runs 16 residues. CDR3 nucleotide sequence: TGTGCCAGCAGCCGTGGGACAGGGTGTGACTCCTACGAGCAGTACGTC. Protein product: CASSRGTGCDSYEQYV.

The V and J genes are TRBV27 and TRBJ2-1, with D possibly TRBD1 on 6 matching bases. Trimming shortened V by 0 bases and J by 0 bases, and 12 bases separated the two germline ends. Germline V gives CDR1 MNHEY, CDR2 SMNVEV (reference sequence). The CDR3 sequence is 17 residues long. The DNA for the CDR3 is TGTGCCAGCAGTTTATCCCCGACAGGCTTCTCCTACAATGAGCAGTTCTTC. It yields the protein CASSLSPTGFSYNEQFF.

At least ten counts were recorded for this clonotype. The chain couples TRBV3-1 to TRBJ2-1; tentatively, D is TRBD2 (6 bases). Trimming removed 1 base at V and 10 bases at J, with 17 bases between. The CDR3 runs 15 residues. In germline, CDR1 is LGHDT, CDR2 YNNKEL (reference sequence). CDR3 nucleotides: TGTGCCAGCAGCCAAGTTTTCGTGCGGGGACTCGAGCAGTTCTTC. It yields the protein CASSQVFVRGLEQFF.

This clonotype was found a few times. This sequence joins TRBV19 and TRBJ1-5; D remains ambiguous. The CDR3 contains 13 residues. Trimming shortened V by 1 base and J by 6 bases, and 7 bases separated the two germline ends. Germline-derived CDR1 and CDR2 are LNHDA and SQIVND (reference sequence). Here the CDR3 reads CASSIGITQPQHF. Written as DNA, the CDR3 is TGTGCCAGTAGTATAGGGATAACTCAGCCCCAGCATTTT. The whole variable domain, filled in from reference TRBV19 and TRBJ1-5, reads DGGITQSPKYLFRKEGQNVTLSCEQNLNHDAMYWYRQDPGQGLRLIYYSQIVNDFQKGDIAEGYSVSREKKESFPLTVTSAQKNPTAFYLCASSIGITQPQHFGDGTRLSIL.

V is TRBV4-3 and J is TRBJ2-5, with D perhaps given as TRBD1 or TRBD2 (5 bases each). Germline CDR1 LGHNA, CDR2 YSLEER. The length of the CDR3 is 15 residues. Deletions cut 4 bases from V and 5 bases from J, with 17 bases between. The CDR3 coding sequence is TGCGCCAGCAGCCGGGGCTCGATGGAGGTGGAGACCCAGTACTTC. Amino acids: CASSRGSMEVETQYF.

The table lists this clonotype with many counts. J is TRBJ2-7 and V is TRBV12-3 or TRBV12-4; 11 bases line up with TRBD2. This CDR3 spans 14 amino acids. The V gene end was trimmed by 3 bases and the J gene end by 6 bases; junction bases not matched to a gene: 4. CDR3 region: CASSFSGRALEQYV. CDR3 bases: TGTGCCAGCAGTTTTAGCGGGAGGGCCCTCGAGCAGTACGTC.

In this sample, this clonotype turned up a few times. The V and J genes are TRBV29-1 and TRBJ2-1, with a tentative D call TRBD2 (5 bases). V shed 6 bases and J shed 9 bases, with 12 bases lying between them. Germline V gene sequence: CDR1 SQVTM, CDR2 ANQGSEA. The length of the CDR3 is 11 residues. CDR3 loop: CSVTSGGEQFF. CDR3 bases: TGCAGCGTCACCAGCGGTGGTGAGCAGTTCTTC.

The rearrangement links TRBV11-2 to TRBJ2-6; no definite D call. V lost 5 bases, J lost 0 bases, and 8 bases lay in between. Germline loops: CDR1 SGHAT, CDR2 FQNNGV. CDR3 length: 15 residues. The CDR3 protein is CASSGRDSGANVLTF. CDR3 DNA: TGTGCCAGCAGCGGAAGGGACTCTGGGGCCAACGTCCTGACTTTC.

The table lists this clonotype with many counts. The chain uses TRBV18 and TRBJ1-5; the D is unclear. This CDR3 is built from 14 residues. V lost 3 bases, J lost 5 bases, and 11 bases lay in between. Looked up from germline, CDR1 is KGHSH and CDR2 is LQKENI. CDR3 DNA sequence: TGTGCCAGCTCACCGTCCTATCCCCATCAGCCCCAGCATTTT. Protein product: CASSPSYPHQPQHF.

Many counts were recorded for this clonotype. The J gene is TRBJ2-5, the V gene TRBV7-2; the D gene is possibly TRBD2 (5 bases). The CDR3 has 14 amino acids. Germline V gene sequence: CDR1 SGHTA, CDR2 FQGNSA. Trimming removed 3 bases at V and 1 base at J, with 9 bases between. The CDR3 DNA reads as TGTGCCAGCAGCTTCTCCGGGATCCAAGAGACCCAGTACTTC. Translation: CASSFSGIQETQYF.

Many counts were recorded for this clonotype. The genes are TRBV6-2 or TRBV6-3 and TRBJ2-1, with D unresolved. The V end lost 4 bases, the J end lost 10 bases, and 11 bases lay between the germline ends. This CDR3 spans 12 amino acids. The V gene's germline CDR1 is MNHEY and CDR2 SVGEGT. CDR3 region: CASSSLAAEQFF. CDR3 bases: TGTGCCAGCAGTTCTCTGGCTGCAGAGCAGTTCTTC.

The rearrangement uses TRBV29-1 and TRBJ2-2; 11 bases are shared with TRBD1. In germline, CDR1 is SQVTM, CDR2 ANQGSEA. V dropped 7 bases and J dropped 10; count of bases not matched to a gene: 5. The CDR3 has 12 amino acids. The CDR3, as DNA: TGCAGCGCGGGACAGGGGGACGCGGAGCTGTTTTTT. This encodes CSAGQGDAELFF.

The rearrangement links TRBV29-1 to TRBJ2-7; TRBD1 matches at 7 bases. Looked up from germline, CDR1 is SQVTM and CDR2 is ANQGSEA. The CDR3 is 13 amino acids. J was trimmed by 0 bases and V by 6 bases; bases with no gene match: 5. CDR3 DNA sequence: TGCAGCGTGACAGGGTCAGGCTCCTACGAGCAGTACGTC. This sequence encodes CSVTGSGSYEQYV.

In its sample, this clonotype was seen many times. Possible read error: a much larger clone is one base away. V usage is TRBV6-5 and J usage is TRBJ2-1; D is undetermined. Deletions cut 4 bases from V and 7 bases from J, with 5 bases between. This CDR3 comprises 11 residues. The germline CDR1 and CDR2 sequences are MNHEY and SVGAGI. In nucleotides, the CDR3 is TGTGCCAGCAGTTCAGCAAATGAGCAGTTCTTC. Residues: CASSSANEQFF.

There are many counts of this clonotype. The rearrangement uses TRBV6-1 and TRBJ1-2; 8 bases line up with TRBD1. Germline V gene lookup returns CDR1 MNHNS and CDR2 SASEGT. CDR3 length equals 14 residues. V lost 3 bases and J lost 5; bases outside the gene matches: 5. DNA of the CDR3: TGTGCCAGCAGTGACGGACAGGGCCTTTATGGCTACACCTTC. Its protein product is CASSDGQGLYGYTF.

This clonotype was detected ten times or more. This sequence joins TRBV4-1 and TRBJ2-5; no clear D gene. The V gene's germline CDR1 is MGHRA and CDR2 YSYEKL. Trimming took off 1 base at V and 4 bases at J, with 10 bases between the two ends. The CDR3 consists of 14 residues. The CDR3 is CASSQAAFGETQYF. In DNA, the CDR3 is TGCGCCAGCAGCCAAGCCGCGTTTGGAGAGACCCAGTACTTC.

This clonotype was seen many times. CDR3 DNA: TGTGCCAGCAGAGCCGGGACAGTGGGGGAGCTGTTTTTT. Protein product: CASRAGTVGELFF. J is TRBJ2-2 and V is TRBV2; 7 positions match TRBD1. The CDR3 runs 13 residues. The junction had 6 bases not matched to a gene; V was cut back by 6 bases and J by 8 bases. Looked up from germline, CDR1 is SNHLY and CDR2 is FYNNEI.

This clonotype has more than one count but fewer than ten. In nucleotides, the CDR3 is TGTGCCAGCAGAGGGACAGGGAGGGACATTCAGTACTTC. Protein sequence: CASRGTGRDIQYF. V usage is TRBV2 and J usage is TRBJ2-4; TRBD1 matches at 9 bases. The junction had 5 bases not matched to a gene; V was cut back by 6 bases and J by 8 bases. The V gene's germline CDR1 is SNHLY and CDR2 FYNNEI. The CDR3 loop spans 13 amino acids. Using reference TRBV2 and TRBJ2-4 for the parts outside the CDR3, the full variable domain is EPEVTQTPSHQVTQMGQEVILRCVPISNHLYFYWYRQILGQKVEFLVSFYNNEISEKSEIFDDQFSVERPDGSNFTLKIRSTKLEDSAMYFCASRGTGRDIQYFGAGTRLSVL.

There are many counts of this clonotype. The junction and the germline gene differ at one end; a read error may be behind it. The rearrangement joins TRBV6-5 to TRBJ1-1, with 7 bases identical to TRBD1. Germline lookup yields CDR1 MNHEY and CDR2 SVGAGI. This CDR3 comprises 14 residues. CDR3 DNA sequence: TGTGCCAGCAGTTTTTCGACAGGGTCTCCCGGGTTTGACTTT. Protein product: CASSFSTGSPGFDF.